This paragraph covers one TCR beta chain sequence. Its antigen is still unknown. Base qualities are not recorded, but no much larger clone differs from it by a single base. The data belong to a study of CD8 T cells in Susac syndrome (dated by TCRdb to between 2018 and 2020). As for the study more broadly: Whether CD8+ T cell activation and differentiation in Susac syndrome was antigen driven was tested using repertoire sequencing.

Peripheral blood CD8+ and CD4+ T cells from healthy donors, Susac syndrome patients and multiple sclerosis patients were profiled by high-throughput TCR beta sequencing. The healthy donors served as controls matched for age and sex. CD8+ TEMRA cells were enriched by FACS, while bulk CD8+ and CD4+ T cells were purified by magnetic negative isolation. Blood was drawn into EDTA tubes, processed within 24 hours, and PBMCs were isolated by density gradient centrifugation. PBMCs intended for TCR sequencing were cryopreserved in liquid nitrogen and thawed later in a water bath at 37 degrees C. Purity of sorted or isolated CD4+, CD8+ and CD8+ TEMRA cells was at least 90%. RNA was extracted using the RNeasy kit, and roughly 0.5 to 1 microgram was reverse transcribed with random hexamers. The immunoSEQ multiplex PCR assay, which covers 54 Vbeta and 13 Jbeta segments, was used to amplify TCR beta CDR3 regions. PCR amplification bias was corrected by using a synthetic template baseline for primer optimization and computational correction. Turning to the authors' computational methods: Reads were annotated to V, D and J genes according to IMGT and were analyzed with immunoSEQ Analyzer, with only productive sequences retained. To calculate clonality, Shannon entropy was normalized by log2 of the number of productive unique sequences and then subtracted from one. For each patient and control, public and private clones were evaluated within the 100 most prevalent clones. Clones were defined as Susac-specific when absent from the healthy and MS cohorts, from roughly 1,000 published viral clones and from other ImmuneACCESS disease sequences. In TCRdb, the public reads were trimmed at Q25 with fastp and aligned with MiXCR, with productive beta chains retained. Every distinct CDR3 protein forms one entry, paired with its most common genes and DNA. These V and J calls rely on TCRdb rather than the paper's analysis. For this sample there are 90,000 to 150,000 distinct CDR3 sequences; about 95% appear just once. 0.095% to 0.1% of the sample is in the top ten clones.

The full study reports these points: The study acknowledged that relatively few individuals were included in the TCR sequencing and HLA analysis.

V and J are truncated by 5 bases and 2 bases respectively, leaving an intervening sequence of 18 bases. From a lookup of the germline V gene, CDR1 and CDR2 are SGHVS and FNYEAQ. The CDR3 runs 16 amino acids, cysteine and phenylalanine included. The retained sequence is limited to the CDR3, 48 bases, with the frame set at the first base. The clonotype was recovered from a human donor in good health. This receptor chain uses TRBV7-6 and TRBJ2-5, with the D segment identity uncertain. The sequenced material came from CD4+ T cells from PBMCs. The bases read TGTGCCAGCAGCCCTCTTTTAAGTACCACGCAAGAGACCCAGTACTTC. This translates into CASSPLLSTTQETQYF. With the portions outside the CDR3 filled from the reference TRBV7-6 and TRBJ2-5 genes, the complete variable region becomes GAGVSQSPRYKVTKRGQDVALRCDPISGHVSLYWYRQALGQGPEFLTYFNYEAQQDKSGLPNDRFSAERPEGSISTLTIQRTEQRDSAMYRCASSPLLSTTQETQYFGPGTRLLVL.